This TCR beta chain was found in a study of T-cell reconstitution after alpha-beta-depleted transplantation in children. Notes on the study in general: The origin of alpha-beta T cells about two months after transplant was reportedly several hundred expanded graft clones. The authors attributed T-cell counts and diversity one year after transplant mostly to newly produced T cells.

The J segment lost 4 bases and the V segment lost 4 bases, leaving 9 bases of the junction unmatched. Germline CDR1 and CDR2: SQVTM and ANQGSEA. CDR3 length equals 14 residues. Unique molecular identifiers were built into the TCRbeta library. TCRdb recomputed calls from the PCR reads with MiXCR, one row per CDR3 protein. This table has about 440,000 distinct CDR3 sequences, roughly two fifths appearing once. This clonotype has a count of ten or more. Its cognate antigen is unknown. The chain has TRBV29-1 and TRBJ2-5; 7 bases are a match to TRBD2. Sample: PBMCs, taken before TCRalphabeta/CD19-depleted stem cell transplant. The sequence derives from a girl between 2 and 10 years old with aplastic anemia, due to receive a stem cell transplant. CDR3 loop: CSVVGAGAGETQYF. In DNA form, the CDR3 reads TGCAGCGTTGTTGGTGCGGGAGCGGGAGAGACCCAGTACTTC.